The source of this TCR beta chain is a study of blood T cell repertoires in COVID-19. Study summary: Samples of COVID-19 (acute and convalescent) were obtained from the United States, Italy and Spain. Sources were T cells, B-cell-depleted T cells, or PBMCs; the material itself was cDNA or gDNA.

Measured with immunoSEQ multiplex PCR; TCRdb has only the in-frame clones, and not every one. The sample has fewer than 200,000 clones, 87% seen once. Germline V CDR1 and CDR2: MDHEN, SYDVKM. CDR3 size: 14 residues. Trimming removed 2 bases at V and 0 bases at J, with 7 bases between. In its sample, this clone was seen once. The chain recombines TRBV28 with TRBJ1-2, with TRBD1 as a possible D gene (5 bases). Material for sequencing was peripheral blood. This receptor was identified in a man aged 35-49 years with active or convalescent COVID-19. As DNA, the CDR3 is TGTGCCAGCAGTTTAACAGGCGCTAACTATGGCTACACCTTC. This encodes CASSLTGANYGYTF.